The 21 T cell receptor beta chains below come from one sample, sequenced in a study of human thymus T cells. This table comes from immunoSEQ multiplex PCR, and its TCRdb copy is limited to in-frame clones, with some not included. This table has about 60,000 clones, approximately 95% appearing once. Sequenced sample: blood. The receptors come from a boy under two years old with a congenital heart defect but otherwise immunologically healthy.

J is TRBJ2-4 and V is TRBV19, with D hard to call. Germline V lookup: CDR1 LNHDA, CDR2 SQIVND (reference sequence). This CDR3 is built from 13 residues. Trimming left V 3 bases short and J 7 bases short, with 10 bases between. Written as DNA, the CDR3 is TGTGCCAGTAGTATTGGTAGAAGTAACATTCAGTACTTC. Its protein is CASSIGRSNIQYF.

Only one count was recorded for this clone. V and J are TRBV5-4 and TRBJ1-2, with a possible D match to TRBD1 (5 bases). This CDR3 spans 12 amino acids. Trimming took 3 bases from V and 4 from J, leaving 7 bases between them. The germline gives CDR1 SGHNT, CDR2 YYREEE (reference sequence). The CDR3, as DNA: TGTGCCAGCAGCTCTGACAGCTATGGCTACACCTTC. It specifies CASSSDSYGYTF.

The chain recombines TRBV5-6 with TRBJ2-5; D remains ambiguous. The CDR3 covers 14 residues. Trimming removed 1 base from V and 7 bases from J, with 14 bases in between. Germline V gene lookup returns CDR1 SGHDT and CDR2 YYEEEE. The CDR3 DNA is TGTGCCAGCAGCTTGAGGGTAGGGCCGGGGACCCAGTACTTC. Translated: CASSLRVGPGTQYF.

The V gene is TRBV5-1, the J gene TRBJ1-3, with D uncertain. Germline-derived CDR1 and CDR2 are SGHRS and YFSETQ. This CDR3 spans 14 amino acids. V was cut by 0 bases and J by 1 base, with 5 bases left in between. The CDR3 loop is CASSLDGSGNTIYF. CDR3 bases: TGCGCCAGCAGCTTGGATGGATCTGGAAACACCATATATTTT.

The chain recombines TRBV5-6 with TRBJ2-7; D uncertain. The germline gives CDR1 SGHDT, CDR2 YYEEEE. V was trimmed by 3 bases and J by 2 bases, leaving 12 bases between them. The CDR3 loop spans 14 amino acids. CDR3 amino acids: CASSWRLEPYEQYF. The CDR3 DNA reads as TGTGCCAGCAGCTGGCGGTTGGAGCCCTACGAGCAGTACTTC. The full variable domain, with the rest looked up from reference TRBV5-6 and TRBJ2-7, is DAGVTQSPTHLIKTRGQQVTLRCSPKSGHDTVSWYQQALGQGPQFIFQYYEEEERQRGNFPDRFSGHQFPNYSSELNVNALLLGDSALYLCASSWRLEPYEQYFGPGTRLTVT.

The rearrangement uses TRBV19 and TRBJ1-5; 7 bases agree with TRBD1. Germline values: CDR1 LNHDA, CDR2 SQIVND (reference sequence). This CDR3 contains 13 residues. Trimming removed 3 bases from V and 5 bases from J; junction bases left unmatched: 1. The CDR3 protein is CASSIRGDQPQHF. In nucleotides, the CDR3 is TGTGCCAGTAGTATCAGGGGGGATCAGCCCCAGCATTTT.

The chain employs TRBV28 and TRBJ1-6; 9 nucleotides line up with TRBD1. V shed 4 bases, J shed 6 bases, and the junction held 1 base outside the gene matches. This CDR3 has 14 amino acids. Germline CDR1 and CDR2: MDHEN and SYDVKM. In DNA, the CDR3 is TGTGCCAGCAGTTCGGGACAGGGTAATTCACCCCTCCACTTT. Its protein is CASSSGQGNSPLHF.

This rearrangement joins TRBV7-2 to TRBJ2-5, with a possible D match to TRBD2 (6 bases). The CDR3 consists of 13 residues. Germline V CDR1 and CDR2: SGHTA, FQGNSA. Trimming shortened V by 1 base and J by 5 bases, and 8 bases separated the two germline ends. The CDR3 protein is CASSLEEGETQYF. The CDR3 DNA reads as TGTGCCAGCAGCTTAGAGGAGGGGGAGACCCAGTACTTC.

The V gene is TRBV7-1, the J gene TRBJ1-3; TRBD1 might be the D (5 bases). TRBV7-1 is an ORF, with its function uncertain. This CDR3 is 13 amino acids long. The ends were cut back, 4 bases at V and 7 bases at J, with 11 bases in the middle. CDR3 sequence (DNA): TGTGCCAGCAGCTTAAGCAGGGAGAACACCATATATTTT. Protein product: CASSLSRENTIYF.

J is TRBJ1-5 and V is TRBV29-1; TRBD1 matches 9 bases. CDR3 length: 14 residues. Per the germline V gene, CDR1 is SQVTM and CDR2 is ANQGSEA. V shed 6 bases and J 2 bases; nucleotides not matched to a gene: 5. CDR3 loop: CSVADRGGNQPQHF. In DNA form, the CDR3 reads TGCAGCGTGGCAGACAGGGGGGGCAATCAGCCCCAGCATTTT.

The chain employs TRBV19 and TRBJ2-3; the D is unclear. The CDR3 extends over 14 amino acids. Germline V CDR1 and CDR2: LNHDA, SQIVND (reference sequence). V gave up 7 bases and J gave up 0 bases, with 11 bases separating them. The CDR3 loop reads CASTPSTSTDTQYF. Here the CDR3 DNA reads TGTGCCAGTACCCCCTCGACTAGCACAGATACGCAGTATTTT.

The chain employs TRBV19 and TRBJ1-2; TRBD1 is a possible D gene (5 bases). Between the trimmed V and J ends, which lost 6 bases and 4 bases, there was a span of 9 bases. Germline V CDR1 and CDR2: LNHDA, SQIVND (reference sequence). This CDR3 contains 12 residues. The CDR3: CASRTGAYGYTF. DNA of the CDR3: TGTGCCAGTAGGACCGGGGCCTATGGCTACACCTTC.

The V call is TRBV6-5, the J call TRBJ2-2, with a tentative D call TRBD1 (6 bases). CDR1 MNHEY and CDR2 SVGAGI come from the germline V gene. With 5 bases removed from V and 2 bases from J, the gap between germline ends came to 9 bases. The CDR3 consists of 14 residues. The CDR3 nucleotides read TGTGCCAGCAGTCTCAGGGGAAACACCGGGGAGCTGTTTTTT. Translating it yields CASSLRGNTGELFF.

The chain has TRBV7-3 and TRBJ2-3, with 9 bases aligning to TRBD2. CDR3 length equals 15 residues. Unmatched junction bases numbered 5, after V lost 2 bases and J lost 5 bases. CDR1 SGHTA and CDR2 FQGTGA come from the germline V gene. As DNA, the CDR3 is TGTGCCAGCAGCTTACGGCGGGGGGGCCGAGATACGCAGTATTTT. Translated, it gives CASSLRRGGRDTQYF.

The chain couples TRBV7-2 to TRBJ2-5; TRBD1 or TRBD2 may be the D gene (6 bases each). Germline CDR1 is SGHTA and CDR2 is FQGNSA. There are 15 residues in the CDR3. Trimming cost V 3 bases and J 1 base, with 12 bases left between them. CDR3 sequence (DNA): TGTGCCAGCAGCTTGAACGGGGGCTTCCAAGAGACCCAGTACTTC. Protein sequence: CASSLNGGFQETQYF. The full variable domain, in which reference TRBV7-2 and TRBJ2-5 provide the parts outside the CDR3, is GAGVSQSPSNKVTEKGKDVELRCDPISGHTALYWYRQSLGQGLEFLIYFQGNSAPDKSGLPSDRFSAERTGGSVSTLTIQRTQQEDSAVYLCASSLNGGFQETQYFGPGTRLLVL.

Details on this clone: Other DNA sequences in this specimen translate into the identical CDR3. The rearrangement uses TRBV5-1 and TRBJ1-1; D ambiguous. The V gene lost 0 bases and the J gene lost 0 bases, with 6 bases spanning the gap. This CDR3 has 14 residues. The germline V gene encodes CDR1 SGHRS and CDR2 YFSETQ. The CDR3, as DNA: TGCGCCAGCAGCTTGGCCGGGATGAACACTGAAGCTTTCTTT. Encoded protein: CASSLAGMNTEAFF.

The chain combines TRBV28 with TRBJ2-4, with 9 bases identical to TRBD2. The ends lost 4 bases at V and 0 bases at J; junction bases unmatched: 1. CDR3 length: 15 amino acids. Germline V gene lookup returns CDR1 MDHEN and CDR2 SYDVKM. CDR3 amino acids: CASSWTSEAKNIQYF. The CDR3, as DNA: TGTGCCAGCAGTTGGACTAGCGAAGCCAAAAACATTCAGTACTTC. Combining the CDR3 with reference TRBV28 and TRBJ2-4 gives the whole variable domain DVKVTQSSRYLVKRTGEKVFLECVQDMDHENMFWYRQDPGLGLRLIYFSYDVKMKEKGDIPEGYSVSREKKERFSLILESASTNQTSMYLCASSWTSEAKNIQYFGAGTRLSVL.

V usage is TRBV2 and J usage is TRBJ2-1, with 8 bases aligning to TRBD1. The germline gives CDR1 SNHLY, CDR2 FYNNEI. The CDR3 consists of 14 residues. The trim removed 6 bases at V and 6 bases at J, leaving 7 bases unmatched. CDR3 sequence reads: CASRRTGSVNEQFF. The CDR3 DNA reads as TGTGCCAGCAGGCGGACAGGGTCCGTCAATGAGCAGTTCTTC.

CDR3 in DNA: TGCAGCGTTGAAGGGACAGGGGCCGGTGAGCAGTACTTC. Protein product: CSVEGTGAGEQYF. The chain employs TRBV29-1 and TRBJ2-7; TRBD1 agrees at 9 bases. Germline V lookup: CDR1 SQVTM, CDR2 ANQGSEA. CDR3 length equals 13 residues. Trimming took 1 base from V and 7 from J; bases not matched to a gene: 5.

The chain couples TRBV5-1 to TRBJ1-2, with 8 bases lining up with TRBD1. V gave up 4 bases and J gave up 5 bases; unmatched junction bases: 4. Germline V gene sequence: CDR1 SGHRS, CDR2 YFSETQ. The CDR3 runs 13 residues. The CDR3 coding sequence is TGCGCCAGCAGCGTGGGACAGGCATATGGCTACACCTTC. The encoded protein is CASSVGQAYGYTF.

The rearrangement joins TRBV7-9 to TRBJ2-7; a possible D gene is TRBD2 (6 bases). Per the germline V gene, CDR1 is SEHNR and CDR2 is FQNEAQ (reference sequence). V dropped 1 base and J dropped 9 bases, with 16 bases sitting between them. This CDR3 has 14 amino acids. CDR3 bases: TGTGCCAGCAGCTTAGGCTTTAGCGGTTCTCGGCAGTACTTC. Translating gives CASSLGFSGSRQYF.